This entry lists 15 T cell receptor beta chains sequenced from one sample in a study of T cells in Graves' hyperthyroidism and ophthalmopathy. Researchers took RNA transcripts and amplified the TCR beta CDR3 regions from them. HTBI primers were used for first-round RT-PCR of the TCR CDR3. Via MiXCR, TCRdb re-called the multiplex PCR reads, giving one row per CDR3 protein. The sample consists of about 400,000 distinct CDR3 sequences, roughly 13% of them appearing once. The sequenced sample was blood. Receptors were obtained from a woman aged 18-29 years with Graves' hyperthyroidism.

This clonotype was observed at least ten times. The rearrangement links TRBV6-2 or TRBV6-3 to TRBJ1-1; 7 bases line up with TRBD1. Trimming at V came to 6 bases and at J to 5 bases, leaving 9 bases not matched to a gene. The CDR3 length is 14 residues. The germline V gene encodes CDR1 MNHEY and CDR2 SVGEGT. Here the CDR3 reads CASSFDRAGTEAFF. In DNA form, the CDR3 reads TGTGCCAGCAGCTTTGACAGGGCGGGAACTGAAGCTTTCTTT.

This clonotype has a count of ten or more. This chain links TRBV30 with TRBJ2-2; 7 bases map to TRBD1. Germline V lookup: CDR1 GTSNPN, CDR2 SVGIG (reference sequence). The CDR3 extends over 14 amino acids. V dropped 1 base and J dropped 1; count of bases not matched to a gene: 0. This CDR3 reads CAWSGTGNTGELFF. The CDR3 DNA follows: TGTGCCTGGAGTGGGACAGGGAACACCGGGGAGCTGTTTTTT.

This clonotype was observed a handful of times. The J gene is TRBJ2-5, the V gene TRBV20-1; D gene ambiguous. The CDR3 is 17 residues long. Germline V gene sequence: CDR1 DFQATT, CDR2 SNEGSKA (reference sequence). V gave up 4 bases and J gave up 5 bases, with 26 bases separating them. The CDR3, as DNA: TGCAGTGCTACTGGGAAGGGATGGGGAATGCAAAGGGAGACCCAGTACTTC. Residues: CSATGKGWGMQRETQYF.

The rearrangement links TRBV20-1 to TRBJ2-1; the D gene is possibly TRBD1 (5 bases). The ends were cut back, 5 bases at V and 6 bases at J, with 14 bases in the middle. The germline V gene encodes CDR1 DFQATT and CDR2 SNEGSKA (reference sequence). There are 13 residues in the CDR3. The CDR3 here is CSAFRRQGNEQFF. CDR3 DNA sequence: TGCAGTGCTTTTAGACGGCAGGGCAATGAGCAGTTCTTC.

This chain uses TRBV5-4 with TRBJ2-7, with D perhaps being TRBD1 or TRBD2 (5 bases each). Trimming removed 4 bases from V and 6 bases from J, with 11 bases in between. The length of the CDR3 is 12 residues. CDR1 and CDR2 from the germline V gene are SGHNT and YYREEE (reference sequence). The CDR3 is CASSTLDSEQYF. The CDR3 bases are TGTGCCAGCAGCACACTAGACAGCGAGCAGTACTTC.

This clonotype was counted between two and nine times. The chain recombines TRBV6-1 with TRBJ2-7, with no clear D. The V gene's germline CDR1 is MNHNS and CDR2 SASEGT. Between the trimmed V and J ends, which lost 5 bases and 2 bases, there was a span of 10 bases. CDR3 length equals 13 residues. CDR3 amino acids: CASSFLDPYEQYF. In DNA, the CDR3 is TGTGCCAGCAGTTTCCTCGACCCCTACGAGCAGTACTTC.

This clonotype was counted between two and nine times. V usage is TRBV29-1 and J usage is TRBJ1-3, with D tentatively TRBD1 (6 bases). Germline CDR1 is SQVTM and CDR2 is ANQGSEA. With 0 bases removed from V and 4 bases from J, the gap between germline ends came to 10 bases. The CDR3 has 14 amino acids. The CDR3 is CSVEERGTGNTIYF. As DNA, the CDR3 is TGCAGCGTTGAAGAGAGGGGGACCGGAAACACCATATATTTT.

The V and J genes are TRBV6-1 and TRBJ1-3; TRBD1 aligns across 9 bases. The CDR3 loop spans 15 amino acids. Germline V gives CDR1 MNHNS, CDR2 SASEGT. Trimming took 6 bases from V and 0 from J; bases not matched to a gene: 3. CDR3 bases: TGTGCCAGCAGGGGACAGGGCGTCTCTGGAAACACCATATATTTT. Protein sequence: CASRGQGVSGNTIYF.

The table lists this clonotype with many counts. The chain combines TRBV12-3 or TRBV12-4 with TRBJ1-2; no firm D call. The CDR3 spans 13 residues. V lost 5 bases to trimming and J lost 2 bases, with 9 bases between them. For the CDR3, the DNA is TGTGCCAGCAGTCGTAATAACAACTATGGCTACACCTTC. Its translation is CASSRNNNYGYTF.

This clonotype was observed many times. The chain links TRBV2 to TRBJ2-1; D ambiguous. Between the trimmed V and J ends, which lost 2 bases and 0 bases, there was a span of 11 bases. This CDR3 has 16 amino acids. Germline V gene data show CDR1 as SNHLY and CDR2 as FYNNEI. For the CDR3, the DNA is TGTGCCAGCAGTGAAACGGCGCTATCCTCCTACAATGAGCAGTTCTTC. This translates into CASSETALSSYNEQFF. Together with reference TRBV2 and TRBJ2-1, the CDR3 gives the full variable domain: EPEVTQTPSHQVTQMGQEVILRCVPISNHLYFYWYRQILGQKVEFLVSFYNNEISEKSEIFDDQFSVERPDGSNFTLKIRSTKLEDSAMYFCASSETALSSYNEQFFGPGTRLTVL.

At least ten counts were recorded for this clonotype. V usage is TRBV13 and J usage is TRBJ2-1, with 9 nucleotides matching TRBD2. CDR1 is PRHDT and CDR2 is FYEKMQ in the germline V gene (reference sequence). The CDR3 extends over 16 amino acids. After removal of 6 bases from V and 4 bases from J, the junction contained 10 bases not matched to a gene. The CDR3, as DNA: TGTGCCAGCAGTCTAGCGGGATCTCGGCTTTACAATGAGCAGTTCTTC. Its translation is CASSLAGSRLYNEQFF.

This clonotype appeared many times. The J gene is TRBJ2-5, the V gene TRBV6-1; D unresolved. This CDR3 is 14 amino acids long. Per germline, CDR1 MNHNS and CDR2 SASEGT. Trimming pared 8 bases from V and 5 bases from J, leaving 18 bases between. DNA for the CDR3: TGTGCCAGCCACTCGCGCTGGTCCAGGGAGACCCAGTACTTC. Encoded protein: CASHSRWSRETQYF.

This clonotype was picked up a small number of times. The gene calls are TRBV29-1 and TRBJ1-1; D possibly corresponds to TRBD1 (6 bases). V shed 5 bases and J shed 0 bases, with 10 bases lying between them. CDR1 is SQVTM, CDR2 ANQGSEA, per germline. This CDR3 has 13 residues. Here the CDR3 reads CSVRTVMNTEAFF. The CDR3 DNA sequence: TGCAGCGTTCGGACAGTAATGAACACTGAAGCTTTCTTT.

This clonotype was detected only a few times. The chain employs TRBV6-5 and TRBJ1-2; 7 nucleotides agree with TRBD1. The V segment lost 5 bases and the J segment 2 bases; nucleotides outside the gene matches: 8. The CDR3 spans 15 residues. Germline CDR1 is MNHEY and CDR2 is SVGAGI. In nucleotides, the CDR3 is TGTGCCAGCAGTCAAACAGGGGCCCACAACTATGGCTACACCTTC. It codes for CASSQTGAHNYGYTF.

The rearrangement links TRBV5-1 to TRBJ2-1; 12 bases map to TRBD2. V shed 4 bases, J shed 15 bases, and the junction held 8 bases outside the gene matches. Germline CDR1 and CDR2: SGHRS and YFSETQ. The CDR3 has 13 amino acids. The CDR3 is CASSDRLAGDGFF. The CDR3 DNA sequence: TGCGCCAGCAGCGACCGACTAGCGGGAGATGGGTTCTTC.